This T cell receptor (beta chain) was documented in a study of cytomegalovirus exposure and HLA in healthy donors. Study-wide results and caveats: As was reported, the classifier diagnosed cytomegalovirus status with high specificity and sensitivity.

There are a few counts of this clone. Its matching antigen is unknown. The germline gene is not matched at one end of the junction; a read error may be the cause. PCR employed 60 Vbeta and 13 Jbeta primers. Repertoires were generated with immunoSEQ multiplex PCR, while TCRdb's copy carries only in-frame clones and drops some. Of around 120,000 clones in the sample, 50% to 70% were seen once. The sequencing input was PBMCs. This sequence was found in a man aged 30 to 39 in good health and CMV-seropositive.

CDR3 loop: CASSFLGSTQPQHF. Written as DNA, the CDR3 is TGTGCCAGCAGTTTTTTGGGCAGCACTCAGCCCCAGCATTTT. This rearrangement joins TRBV27 to TRBJ1-5, with no clear D. The CDR3 has 14 residues. CDR1 is MNHEY, CDR2 SMNVEV, per germline (reference sequence).